This T cell receptor (beta chain) was observed in a study of cytomegalovirus exposure and HLA in healthy donors. This CDR3 region has 15 residues. CDR1 and CDR2 (germline): MGHRA, YSYEKL. The junction had 9 bases not matched to a gene; V was cut back by 4 bases and J by 4 bases. The PCR ran on 60 Vbeta and 13 Jbeta primers. Clones were read by immunoSEQ multiplex PCR, and TCRdb kept only the in-frame ones, dropping some. The sample carries around 36,000 clones, just over 85% recorded once. This chain joins TRBV4-1 and TRBJ2-7; 8 bases align to TRBD1. This receptor was obtained from a woman aged 40-49 years in good health and CMV-seropositive. The sequenced sample consisted of PBMCs. This chain's CDR3 is CASSPDRGRSYEQYF. The DNA for the CDR3 is TGCGCCAGCAGCCCCGACAGGGGTCGAAGTTACGAGCAGTACTTC.